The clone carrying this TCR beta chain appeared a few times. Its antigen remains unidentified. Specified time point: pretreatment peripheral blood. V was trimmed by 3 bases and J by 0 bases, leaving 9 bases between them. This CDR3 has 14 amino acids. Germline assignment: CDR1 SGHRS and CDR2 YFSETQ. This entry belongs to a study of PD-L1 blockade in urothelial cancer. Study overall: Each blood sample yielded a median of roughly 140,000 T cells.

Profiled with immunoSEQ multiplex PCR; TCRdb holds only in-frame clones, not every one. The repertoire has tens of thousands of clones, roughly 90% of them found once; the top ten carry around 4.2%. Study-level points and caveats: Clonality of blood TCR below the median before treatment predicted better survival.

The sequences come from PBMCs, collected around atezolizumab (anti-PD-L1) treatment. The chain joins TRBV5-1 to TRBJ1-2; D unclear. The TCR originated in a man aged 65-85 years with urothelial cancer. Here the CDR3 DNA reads TGCGCCAGCAGCTCGTCCCCTGCTAACTATGGCTACACCTTC. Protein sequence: CASSSSPANYGYTF. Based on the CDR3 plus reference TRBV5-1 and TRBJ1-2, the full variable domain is KAGVTQTPRYLIKTRGQQVTLSCSPISGHRSVSWYQQTPGQGLQFLFEYFSETQRNKGNFPGRFSGRQFSNSRSEMNVSTLELGDSALYLCASSSSPANYGYTFGSGTRLTVV.